The sequence of this T cell receptor beta chain was determined in a study of shared clonotypes between healthy human individuals. The ends lost 0 bases at V and 2 bases at J; junction bases unmatched: 3. Germline CDR1 is SGHNT and CDR2 is YYREEE (reference sequence). CDR3 length: 15 residues. A split of CD4+ cells into CD45RA+ naive and CD45RA-negative memory subsets was performed. Deep was the level at which the assay was run. Produced via immunoSEQ multiplex PCR; TCRdb's table is partial and in-frame only. The sample lists about 2.3 million clones; 85% to 95% were seen once. This receptor was obtained from a man aged 18 to 35 in good health. Some clones in this sample may be carry-over from other donors' samples. The chain uses TRBV5-4 and TRBJ2-5; 8 bases are a match to TRBD1. Sample: naive CD4+ T cells from PBMCs. Subset noted: CD45RA+ positively selected. The CDR3 sequence is CASSLANRGQETQYF. The CDR3 bases are TGTGCCAGCAGCTTGGCGAACAGGGGGCAAGAGACCCAGTACTTC.